These 5 T cell receptor beta chains came from one sample sequenced in a study of a mutant IDH1 vaccine in newly diagnosed glioma. Regarding time point: week 47, end of study. Doses consisted of 300 ug of mutant IDH1 20-mer peptide each, paired with topical imiquimod. Libraries were prepared by immunoSEQ multiplex PCR; TCRdb keeps only in-frame clonotypes and omits some of them. The sample gives about 50,000 clones, less than 85% of which show up once; 4.3% is in the top ten. These receptors have no identified antigens. Material: PBMCs, obtained from a glioma patient whose treatment included an IDH1 peptide vaccine. The receptors originated from a woman aged 30 to 39 with glioma. Some clones in this sample may be carry-over from other donors' samples.

The rearrangement links TRBV2 to TRBJ2-7, with 9 bases matching TRBD1. The length of the CDR3 is 13 residues. Per the germline V gene, CDR1 is SNHLY and CDR2 is FYNNEI. J gave up 4 bases and V 6 bases, and 4 bases lay outside the gene matches. CDR3 DNA: TGTGCCAGCAGGGGGACAGGGTTGTACGAGCAGTACTTC. Translated, it gives CASRGTGLYEQYF.

This rearrangement joins TRBV9 to TRBJ2-5; D not resolved. From germline, CDR1 is SGDLS and CDR2 YYNGEE. The CDR3 extends over 13 amino acids. Trimming removed 4 bases from V and 4 bases from J, with 11 bases in between. CDR3 nucleotide sequence: TGTGCCAGCAGCCCCCGCTCCGGAGAGACCCAGTACTTC. Translated, it gives CASSPRSGETQYF.

This chain joins TRBV30 and TRBJ1-2, with no clear D. The V end was cut by 5 bases, the J end by 3 bases, with 19 bases between. The CDR3 runs to 15 residues. Germline-derived CDR1 and CDR2 are GTSNPN and SVGIG (reference sequence). Here the CDR3 reads CAWGPLTGRYYGYTF. Written as DNA, the CDR3 is TGTGCCTGGGGCCCTCTAACTGGACGGTACTATGGCTACACCTTC.

A single count supports this clone. The rearrangement links TRBV5-1 to TRBJ1-1, with a weak D call TRBD1 (5 bases). Trimming took 1 base from V and 4 from J, leaving 14 bases between them. This CDR3 region has 15 residues. Germline CDR1 reads SGHRS; CDR2 reads YFSETQ. Here the CDR3 reads CASSLQGLRGTEAFF. CDR3 nucleotides: TGCGCCAGCAGCTTGCAGGGTCTGCGGGGCACTGAAGCTTTCTTT. Filled out from reference TRBV5-1 and TRBJ1-1, the complete variable domain reads KAGVTQTPRYLIKTRGQQVTLSCSPISGHRSVSWYQQTPGQGLQFLFEYFSETQRNKGNFPGRFSGRQFSNSRSEMNVSTLELGDSALYLCASSLQGLRGTEAFFGQGTRLTVV.

The chain couples TRBV9 to TRBJ2-6, with 10 bases fitting TRBD2. This CDR3 is built from 18 residues. Unmatched junction bases numbered 14, after V lost 7 bases and J lost 4 bases. CDR1 is SGDLS, CDR2 YYNGEE, per germline. The CDR3 DNA reads TGTGCCAGCCGGGGACTAGCGACAACCCGGCGGGGGGCCAACGTCCTGACTTTC. Translation: CASRGLATTRRGANVLTF.